This T cell receptor beta chain was documented in a study of beta chain features in type 1 diabetes. Background on the study: Cell yields, gender and age were similar in healthy donors and patients.

The investigators reverse transcribed all of the isolated RNA, so they sequenced expressed TCRB transcripts. TCRdb's copy holds only in-frame clones and misses some; the assay was immunoSEQ multiplex PCR. The sample contains more than 150,000 clones, approximately 9% of which appear only once. In its sample, this clone was seen a few times. The receptor was isolated from a woman aged 18-29 years in good health. Sequencing input: central memory CD4+ T cells from blood.

The CDR3 region has the DNA TGCGCCAGCAGCTTAGGGGCCGGGAGAGATACGCAGTATTTT. This gives the protein CASSLGAGRDTQYF. The V call is TRBV5-1, the J call TRBJ2-3, with D tentatively TRBD2 (6 bases). Germline assignment: CDR1 SGHRS and CDR2 YFSETQ. Trimming took off 2 bases at V and 5 bases at J, with 12 bases between the two ends. The CDR3 totals 14 residues.